This TCR beta chain was captured by sequencing in a study of response to subunit inactivated influenza vaccine. CDR1 and CDR2 (germline): MGHDK, SYGVNS. This CDR3 comprises 13 residues. V was trimmed by 8 bases and J by 0 bases, leaving 10 bases between them. As regards this clonotype: The antigen is undetermined.

Each CDR3 protein is one row after TCRdb ran MiXCR on the RT-PCR reads. The repertoire holds around 320,000 distinct CDR3 sequences, around 20% seen once, with around a tenth in the top ten. Overall study findings and caveats: The authors proposed limited new T cell recruitment per seasonal influenza vaccination.

The chain is built from TRBV25-1 and TRBJ1-1; D is ambiguous. This TCR was sampled from a man between 50 and 75 years old who received an inactivated influenza vaccine. This specimen was PBMCs from blood, taken less than 22 months after vaccination. CDR3 in amino acids: CASRAELNTEAFF. Here the CDR3 DNA reads TGTGCCAGCCGTGCGGAGTTGAACACTGAAGCTTTCTTT.